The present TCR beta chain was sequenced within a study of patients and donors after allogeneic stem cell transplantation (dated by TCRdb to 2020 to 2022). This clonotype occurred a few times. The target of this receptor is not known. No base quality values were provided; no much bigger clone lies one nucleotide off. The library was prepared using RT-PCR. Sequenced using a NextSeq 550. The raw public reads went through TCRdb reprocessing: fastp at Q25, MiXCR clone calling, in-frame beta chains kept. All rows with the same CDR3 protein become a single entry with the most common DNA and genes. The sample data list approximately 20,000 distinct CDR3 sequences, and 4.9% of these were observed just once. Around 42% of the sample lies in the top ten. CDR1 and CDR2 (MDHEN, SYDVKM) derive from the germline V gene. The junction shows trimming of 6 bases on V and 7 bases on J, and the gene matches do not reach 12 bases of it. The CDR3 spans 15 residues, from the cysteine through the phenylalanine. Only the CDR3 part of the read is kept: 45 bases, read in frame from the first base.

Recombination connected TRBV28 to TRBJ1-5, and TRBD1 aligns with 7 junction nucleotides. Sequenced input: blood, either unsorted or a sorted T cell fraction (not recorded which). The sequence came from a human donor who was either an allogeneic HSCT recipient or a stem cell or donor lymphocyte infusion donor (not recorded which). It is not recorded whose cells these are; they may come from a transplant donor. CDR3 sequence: CASSPTGTVKQPQHF. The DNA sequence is TGTGCCAGCAGCCCAACCGGGACAGTGAAGCAGCCCCAGCATTTT.